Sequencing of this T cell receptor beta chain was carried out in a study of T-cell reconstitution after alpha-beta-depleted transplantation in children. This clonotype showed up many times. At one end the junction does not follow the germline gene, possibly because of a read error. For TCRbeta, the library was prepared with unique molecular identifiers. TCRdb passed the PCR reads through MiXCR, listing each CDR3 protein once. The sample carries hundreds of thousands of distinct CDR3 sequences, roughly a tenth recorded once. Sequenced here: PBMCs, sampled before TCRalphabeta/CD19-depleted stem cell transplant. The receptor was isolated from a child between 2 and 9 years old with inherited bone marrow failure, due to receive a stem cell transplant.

The CDR3 here is CASSTRQGGVLNF. The CDR3 coding sequence is TGTGCCAGCAGCACCCGACAGGGTGGGGTTTTAAACTTT. J is TRBJ1-6 and V is TRBV7-2; 7 bases are a match to TRBD1. The CDR3 is made up of 13 amino acids. Germline-derived CDR1 and CDR2 are SGHTA and FQGNSA. Drawing the rest from reference TRBV7-2 and TRBJ1-6, the complete variable domain is GAGVSQSPSNKVTEKGKDVELRCDPISGHTALYWYRQSLGQGLEFLIYFQGNSAPDKSGLPSDRFSAERTGGSVSTLTIQRTQQEDSAVYLCASSTRQGGVLNFGNGTRLTVT.